The subject of this entry is one T cell receptor (beta chain). Antigen unknown. This sample was included in a study of T cell responses to AZD1222 COVID-19 vaccine. Overall study context: Some second doses came at about 4 weeks and others at about 12 weeks; these were pooled.

The CDR3 has 12 amino acids. Germline CDR1 is MNHEY and CDR2 is SMNVEV (reference sequence). Trimming removed 5 bases at V and 5 bases at J, with 9 bases between. General study points: White British donors predominated, females outnumbered males, and clonal diversity was possibly underestimated. CD4 TCRs linked to vaccination spanned spike, dominating at 160-218 and 743-854. Seropositive status at baseline applied to only six AZD1222 recipients.

Sequencing was performed with immunoSEQ multiplex PCR; in TCRdb, only in-frame clones are kept and a portion is missing. The data show roughly 260,000 clones, 85% to 95% seen once. The clonotype comes from an adult in good health. The source was peripheral blood, collected on day 0 of AZD1222 vaccination. The chain recombines TRBV27 with TRBJ1-2; D is possibly TRBD1 (6 bases). CDR3 sequence (DNA): TGTGCCAGCAGTCCCCAGGGGTATGGCTACACCTTC. It specifies CASSPQGYGYTF.